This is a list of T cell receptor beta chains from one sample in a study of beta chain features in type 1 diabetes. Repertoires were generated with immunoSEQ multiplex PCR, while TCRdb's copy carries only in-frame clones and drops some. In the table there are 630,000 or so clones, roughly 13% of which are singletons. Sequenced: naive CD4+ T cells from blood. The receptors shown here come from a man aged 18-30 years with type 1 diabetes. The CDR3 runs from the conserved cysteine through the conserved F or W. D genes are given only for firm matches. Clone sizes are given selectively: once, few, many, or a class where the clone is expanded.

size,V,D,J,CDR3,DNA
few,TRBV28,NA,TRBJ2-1,CASRERNEQFF,TGTGCCAGCAGGGAACGCAATGAGCAGTTCTTC
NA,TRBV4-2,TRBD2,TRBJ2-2,CASSQDRASGGPGELFF,TGTGCCAGCAGCCAAGACCGGGCGAGCGGGGGACCCGGGGAGCTGTTTTTT
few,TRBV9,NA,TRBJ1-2,CASSGGAVSYGYTF,TGTGCCAGCAGCGGCGGGGCGGTATCCTATGGCTACACCTTC
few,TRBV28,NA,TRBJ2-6,CASSSRQYSGANVLTF,TGTGCCAGCAGTTCGCGACAGTACTCTGGGGCCAACGTCCTGACTTTC
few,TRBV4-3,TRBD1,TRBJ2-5,CASSQNGQGAGETQYF,TGCGCCAGCAGCCAAAATGGACAGGGGGCAGGAGAGACCCAGTACTTC
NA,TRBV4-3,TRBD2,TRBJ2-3,CASSQGLAGATDTQYF,TGCGCCAGCAGCCAAGGACTAGCGGGGGCCACAGATACGCAGTATTTT
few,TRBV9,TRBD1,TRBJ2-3,CASSVAGTGRDSSTDTQYF,TGTGCCAGCAGCGTAGCCGGGACAGGGAGGGATTCTAGCACAGATACGCAGTATTTT
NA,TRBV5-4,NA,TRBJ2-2,CASSLGRASNTGELFF,TGTGCCAGCAGCTTGGGGCGGGCTTCGAACACCGGGGAGCTGTTTTTT
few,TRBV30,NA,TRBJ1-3,CAWSVGRNTIYF,TGTGCCTGGAGTGTTGGGAGAAACACCATATATTTT
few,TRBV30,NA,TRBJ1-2,CAWSYRGIYGYTF,TGTGCCTGGTCATATAGGGGCATTTATGGCTACACCTTC
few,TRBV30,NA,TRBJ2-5,CAWTRGNSRETQYF,TGTGCCTGGACCAGGGGAAATTCCCGAGAGACCCAGTACTTC
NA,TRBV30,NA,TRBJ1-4,CAWSVVGGSEKLFF,TGTGCCTGGAGTGTGGTCGGCGGGTCTGAAAAACTGTTTTTT
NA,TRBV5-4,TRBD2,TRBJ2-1,CASSLTSGGYNEQFF,TGTGCCAGCAGCTTGACTAGCGGGGGGTACAATGAGCAGTTCTTC
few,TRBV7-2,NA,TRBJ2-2,CASSFAQPNTGELFF,TGTGCCAGCAGCTTCGCCCAACCGAACACCGGGGAGCTGTTTTTT
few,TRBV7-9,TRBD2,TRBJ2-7,CASSPQRGVSYEQYF,TGTGCCAGCAGCCCCCAGCGGGGCGTCTCCTACGAGCAGTACTTC
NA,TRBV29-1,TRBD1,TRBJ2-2,CSGGTGNTGELFF,TGCAGCGGGGGGACAGGGAACACCGGGGAGCTGTTTTTT
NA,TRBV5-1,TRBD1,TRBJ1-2,CASSLAAGQGAAYGYTF,TGCGCCAGCAGCTTGGCCGCCGGACAGGGGGCGGCCTATGGCTACACCTTC
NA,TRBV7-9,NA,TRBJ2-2,CASSFYMRSNTGELFF,TGTGCCAGCAGCTTTTACATGAGGTCTAACACCGGGGAGCTGTTTTTT
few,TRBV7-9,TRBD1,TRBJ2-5,CASSSGGRYQETQYF,TGTGCCAGCAGCTCAGGGGGCAGGTACCAAGAGACCCAGTACTTC
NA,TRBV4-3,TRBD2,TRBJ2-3,CASRSRLAGGDTQYF,TGCGCCAGCAGATCAAGACTAGCGGGGGGCGATACGCAGTATTTT
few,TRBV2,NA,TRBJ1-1,CASRRVSMNTEAFF,TGTGCCAGCCGCCGGGTCTCCATGAACACTGAAGCTTTCTTT
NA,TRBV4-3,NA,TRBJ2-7,CASSQDVWQNSYEQYF,TGCGCCAGCAGCCAAGATGTATGGCAGAACTCCTACGAGCAGTACTTC
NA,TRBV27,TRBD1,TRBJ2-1,CATKTGGYNEQFF,TGTGCCACCAAGACAGGGGGCTACAATGAGCAGTTCTTC
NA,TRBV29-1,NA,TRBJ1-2,CSVAPQQGGYGYTF,TGCAGCGTTGCCCCTCAGCAGGGCGGCTATGGCTACACCTTC
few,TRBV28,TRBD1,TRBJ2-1,CASTTGGTIEQFF,TGTGCCAGCACGACAGGGGGAACGATTGAGCAGTTCTTC
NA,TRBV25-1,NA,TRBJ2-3,CASSVGLSTDTQYF,TGTGCCAGCAGTGTTGGACTATCCACAGATACGCAGTATTTT
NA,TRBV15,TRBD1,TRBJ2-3,CATSSRQGVADTQYF,TGTGCCACCAGCTCGCGACAGGGGGTGGCAGATACGCAGTATTTT
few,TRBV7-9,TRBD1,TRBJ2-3,CASSSTGGSASTQYF,TGTGCCAGCAGCTCAACAGGGGGCTCGGCGAGTACGCAGTATTTT
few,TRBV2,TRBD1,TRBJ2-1,CASKDRVLMPYNEQFF,TGTGCCAGCAAGGACAGGGTGTTAATGCCCTACAATGAGCAGTTCTTC
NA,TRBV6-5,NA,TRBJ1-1,CASQSRNTEAFF,TGTGCCAGCCAAAGTAGGAACACTGAAGCTTTCTTT
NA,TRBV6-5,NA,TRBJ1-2,CASSYSQGLNYGYTF,TGTGCCAGCAGTTACTCGCAGGGTTTAAACTATGGCTACACCTTC
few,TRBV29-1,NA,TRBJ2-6,CSVGNQGLGANVLTF,TGCAGCGTTGGCAACCAGGGGCTTGGGGCCAACGTCCTGACTTTC
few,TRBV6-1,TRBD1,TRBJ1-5,CASSVRDRDRSNQPQHF,TGTGCCAGCAGTGTCCGGGACAGGGACCGTAGCAATCAGCCCCAGCATTTT
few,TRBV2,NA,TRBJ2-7,CASSGGPINSYEQYF,TGTGCCAGCAGTGGGGGACCGATAAACTCCTACGAGCAGTACTTC
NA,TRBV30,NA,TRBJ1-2,CAWEIKGGVYGYTF,TGTGCCTGGGAGATCAAAGGGGGAGTCTATGGCTACACCTTC
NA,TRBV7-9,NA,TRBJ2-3,CASSLAPGDTQYF,TGTGCCAGCAGCTTAGCGCCGGGGGATACGCAGTATTTT
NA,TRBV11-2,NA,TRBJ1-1,CASSTRPVNTEAFF,TGTGCCAGCAGCACACGACCCGTAAACACTGAAGCTTTCTTT
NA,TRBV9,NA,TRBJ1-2,CASSVDRPLNYGYTF,TGTGCCAGCAGCGTAGACCGTCCCCTTAACTATGGCTACACCTTC
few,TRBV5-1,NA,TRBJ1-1,CASSRVGGTEAFF,TGCGCCAGCAGCCGTGTTGGGGGAACTGAAGCTTTCTTT
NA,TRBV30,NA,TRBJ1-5,CAWSGTAGKGPQHF,TGTGCCTGGAGTGGGACCGCAGGGAAAGGGCCCCAGCATTTT